Following are 5 T cell receptor beta chains from one sample sequenced in a study of T cells in Graves' hyperthyroidism and ophthalmopathy. Amplified TCR beta CDR3 regions came from RNA transcripts. Primed by the HTBI set, a first-round RT-PCR was run on the TCR CDR3. Using its own MiXCR run on the multiplex PCR reads, TCRdb lists one record per CDR3 protein. In the table there are around 600,000 distinct CDR3 sequences, 11% to 15% of which are singletons. The specimen sequenced was blood. Receptors originate from a woman younger than 30 with Graves' ophthalmopathy.

The chain is built from TRBV18 and TRBJ1-4; 8 bases agree with TRBD1. CDR3 length: 15 amino acids. The ends lost 3 bases at V and 4 bases at J; junction bases unmatched: 4. The germline V gene has CDR1 KGHSH and CDR2 LQKENI. The DNA of the CDR3 is TGTGCCAGCTCACCTGGGACAGGCGTTAATGAAAAACTGTTTTTT. This translates into CASSPGTGVNEKLFF.

This clonotype has more than one count but fewer than ten. The J gene is TRBJ2-7, the V gene TRBV19; D might be TRBD2 (6 bases). Germline CDR1 is LNHDA and CDR2 is SQIVND (reference sequence). With 4 bases removed from V and 3 bases from J, the gap between germline ends came to 22 bases. The CDR3 runs to 17 residues. CDR3 in DNA: TGTGCCAGTAGTAACTCCAGGGAGGCGGAGGGATACTACGAGCAGTACTTC. Translated, it gives CASSNSREAEGYYEQYF. Looking up the rest from reference TRBV19 and TRBJ2-7 gives the full variable domain: DGGITQSPKYLFRKEGQNVTLSCEQNLNHDAMYWYRQDPGQGLRLIYYSQIVNDFQKGDIAEGYSVSREKKESFPLTVTSAQKNPTAFYLCASSNSREAEGYYEQYFGPGTRLTVT.

This clonotype was observed many times. The chain recombines TRBV29-1 with TRBJ1-2, with 9 bases lining up with TRBD1. CDR3 length: 14 amino acids. Germline values: CDR1 SQVTM, CDR2 ANQGSEA. V dropped 0 bases and J dropped 9; count of bases not matched to a gene: 8. In DNA form, the CDR3 reads TGCAGCGTTGAAGAACAGGGGGCCACGAGGCGCTACACCTTC. Its protein is CSVEEQGATRRYTF. Supplemented by reference TRBV29-1 and TRBJ1-2, the full variable domain reads SAVISQKPSRDICQRGTSLTIQCQVDSQVTMMFWYRQQPGQSLTLIATANQGSEATYESGFVIDKFPISRPNLTFSTLTVSNMSPEDSSIYLCSVEEQGATRRYTFGSGTRLTVV.

The rearrangement uses TRBV14 and TRBJ1-6; possibly TRBD1 for D (5 bases). Trimming shortened V by 3 bases and J by 9 bases, and 15 bases separated the two germline ends. Germline V gene lookup returns CDR1 SGHDN and CDR2 FVKESK. CDR3 size: 15 residues. Written as DNA, the CDR3 is TGTGCCAGCAGCCAGGGGGGAATACTGGGTTCACCCCTCCACTTT. This sequence encodes CASSQGGILGSPLHF.

The CDR3: CASSQDPPGQKHEQYF. The CDR3 bases are TGCGCCAGCAGCCAAGATCCCCCGGGACAGAAACACGAGCAGTACTTC. This sequence joins TRBV4-1 and TRBJ2-7; 7 positions match TRBD1. In germline, CDR1 is MGHRA, CDR2 YSYEKL. CDR3 size: 16 residues. After removal of 0 bases from V and 5 bases from J, the junction contained 10 bases not matched to a gene.